The sequence of this T cell receptor beta chain was determined in a study of beta chain features in type 1 diabetes. Findings and limits, study-wide: Significant though moderate, a shortening of TCRB CDR3s appeared in all four CD4+ subsets of Type 1 diabetes patients.

Regarding this clone: Its specificity is not known.

The V gene lost 1 base and the J gene lost 7 bases, with 11 bases spanning the gap. Germline assignment: CDR1 SGHDN and CDR2 FVKESK. The CDR3 is 13 residues long. All of the isolated RNA was reverse transcribed, so expressed TCRB transcripts were sequenced. The repertoire was sequenced with immunoSEQ multiplex PCR; TCRdb's copy has only in-frame clones and lacks some. The top ten clones hold more than 0.015% of a sample with some 290,000 clones, 13% to 15% of them seen once. The sequenced sample consisted of naive CD4+ T cells from blood. The sequence was collected from a man aged 25 to 40 with type 1 diabetes. The chain carries TRBV14 and TRBJ2-7, with D unresolved. In nucleotides, the CDR3 is TGTGCCAGCAGCCAAGGGCTTGGCGGTGAGCAGTACTTC. Protein sequence: CASSQGLGGEQYF.